Following are 27 T cell receptor beta chains from one sample sequenced in a study of blood T cell repertoires in COVID-19. Repertoires were generated with immunoSEQ multiplex PCR, while TCRdb's copy carries only in-frame clones and drops some. This sample carries 380,000 or so clones, around 88% of them seen once, and the ten largest clones take roughly 7.2%. Sequencing was performed on peripheral blood. The origin of the receptors is an older woman with COVID-19, enrolled during active disease.

This clone was observed once. V and J are TRBV5-1 and TRBJ1-2, with TRBD1 matching 7 bases. Germline V gives CDR1 SGHRS, CDR2 YFSETQ. The V and J ends lost 0 bases and 7 bases, in that order; junction bases with no gene match: 0. The CDR3 spans 12 residues. Here the CDR3 reads CASSLEGAGYTF. For the CDR3, the DNA is TGCGCCAGCAGCTTGGAGGGGGCTGGCTACACCTTC.

This chain joins TRBV5-6 and TRBJ2-7, with TRBD1 matching over 11 bases. CDR1 and CDR2 from the germline V gene are SGHDT and YYEEEE. J lost 3 bases, V lost 3 bases, and 2 bases had no gene match. There are 14 residues in the CDR3. CDR3 DNA: TGTGCCAGCAGCTCCGGGACAGGGGGCTACGAGCAGTACTTC. This sequence encodes CASSSGTGGYEQYF.

The chain employs TRBV7-2 and TRBJ1-5, with D perhaps TRBD1 (5 bases). Germline CDR1 is SGHTA and CDR2 is FQGNSA. The V gene lost 1 base and the J gene lost 0 bases, with 10 bases spanning the gap. CDR3 length: 16 amino acids. CDR3 in DNA: TGTGCCAGCAGCTTAGTCGGGGGAGATAGCAATCAGCCCCAGCATTTT. Encoded protein: CASSLVGGDSNQPQHF.

This clone was observed a single time. The chain joins TRBV30 to TRBJ1-1, with 10 bases lining up with TRBD1. The CDR3 has 16 residues. V trimming: 5 bases; J trimming: 4 bases; junction bases outside the gene matches: 13. The germline V gene encodes CDR1 GTSNPN and CDR2 SVGIG (reference sequence). The CDR3 reads CAWGGSTGGTGTEAFF. In nucleotides, the CDR3 is TGTGCCTGGGGAGGCTCGACAGGGGGCACCGGCACTGAAGCTTTCTTT.

V is TRBV9 and J is TRBJ1-6; TRBD1 is a possible D gene (6 bases). Germline lookup yields CDR1 SGDLS and CDR2 YYNGEE. V lost 0 bases to trimming and J lost 9 bases, with 19 bases between them. This CDR3 has 17 residues. In DNA form, the CDR3 reads TGTGCCAGCAGCGTAGGCTGGGGGCGGTCTCAGGGTTCACCCCTCCACTTT. Encoded protein: CASSVGWGRSQGSPLHF.

The chain recombines TRBV30 with TRBJ2-5; 7 bases fit TRBD2. CDR1 GTSNPN and CDR2 SVGIG come from the germline V gene (reference sequence). This CDR3 has 13 residues. Trimming cost V 3 bases and J 2 bases; bases outside gene matches: 3. Here the CDR3 DNA reads TGTGCCTGGAGGGGGCGGGGGCAAGAGACCCAGTACTTC. Amino acid sequence: CAWRGRGQETQYF. Supplemented by reference TRBV30 and TRBJ2-5, the full variable domain reads SQTIHQWPATLVQPVGSPLSLECTVEGTSNPNLYWYRQAAGRGLQLLFYSVGIGQISSEVPQNLSASRPQDRQFILSSKKLLLSDSGFYLCAWRGRGQETQYFGPGTRLLVL.

The chain joins TRBV6-5 to TRBJ2-7; 9 bases line up with TRBD1. V gave up 4 bases and J gave up 3 bases; unmatched junction bases: 4. The germline V gene encodes CDR1 MNHEY and CDR2 SVGAGI. CDR3 size: 14 residues. As DNA, the CDR3 is TGTGCCAGCAGTTGGGACAGGGACCTCTACGAGCAGTACTTC. Protein product: CASSWDRDLYEQYF.

This clone was counted between two and nine times. The genes are TRBV30 and TRBJ1-1; no clear D gene. CDR1 GTSNPN and CDR2 SVGIG come from the germline V gene (reference sequence). V was clipped by 5 bases and J by 1 base, with 8 bases between them. The CDR3 sequence is 12 residues long. The CDR3 DNA is TGTGCCTGGGGTCGGGGGAACACTGAAGCTTTCTTT. Translation: CAWGRGNTEAFF.

The chain uses TRBV7-8 and TRBJ2-3; D might be TRBD2 (6 bases). Germline V gives CDR1 SGHVS, CDR2 FQNEAQ. V was trimmed by 1 base and J by 1 base, leaving 9 bases between them. The CDR3 is 15 residues long. The CDR3 DNA reads as TGTGCCAGCAGCTTAGTCCGCGGGGGCACAGATACGCAGTATTTT. It specifies CASSLVRGGTDTQYF.

The rearrangement uses TRBV7-9 and TRBJ2-5; D may be TRBD2 (5 bases). The germline V gene encodes CDR1 SEHNR and CDR2 FQNEAQ (reference sequence). This CDR3 is built from 13 residues. V lost 5 bases, J lost 4 bases, and 11 bases lay in between. The CDR3 DNA sequence: TGTGCCAGCAGCGAGGCGGGTGCAGAGACCCAGTACTTC. As protein: CASSEAGAETQYF. Filled out from reference TRBV7-9 and TRBJ2-5, the complete variable domain reads DTGVSQNPRHKITKRGQNVTFRCDPISEHNRLYWYRQTLGQGPEFLTYFQNEAQLEKSRLLSDRFSAERPKGSFSTLEIQRTEQGDSAMYLCASSEAGAETQYFGPGTRLLVL.

The chain is built from TRBV7-9 and TRBJ1-2; 8 positions agree with TRBD1. This CDR3 has 15 residues. J gave up 8 bases and V 2 bases, and 10 bases lay outside the gene matches. Germline V lookup: CDR1 SEHNR, CDR2 FQNEAQ (reference sequence). Written as DNA, the CDR3 is TGTGCCAGCAGCTTAAGGGGGCAGGGGGCGGTAGGCTACACCTTC. This encodes CASSLRGQGAVGYTF.

V is TRBV11-2 and J is TRBJ2-1, with TRBD2 matching over 14 bases. The CDR3 sequence is 16 residues long. Trimming at V came to 5 bases and at J to 7 bases, leaving 7 bases not matched to a gene. Germline CDR1 and CDR2: SGHAT and FQNNGV. This CDR3 reads CASSRRLAGGGNEQFF. CDR3 coding DNA: TGTGCCAGCAGCCGGAGACTAGCGGGGGGGGGAAATGAGCAGTTCTTC.

This clone was found once. V and J are TRBV9 and TRBJ2-1; 7 bases line up with TRBD1. Germline CDR1 is SGDLS and CDR2 is YYNGEE. The CDR3 has 13 residues. V lost 7 bases and J lost 7; bases outside the gene matches: 8. This CDR3 is CASSRGPLNEQFF. The DNA for the CDR3 is TGTGCCAGCTCTAGGGGGCCCTTAAATGAGCAGTTCTTC.

The chain employs TRBV7-3 and TRBJ2-6; D is perhaps TRBD2 (5 bases). Germline CDR1 and CDR2: SGHTA and FQGTGA. The CDR3 length is 18 residues. V gave up 2 bases and J gave up 1 base, with 15 bases separating them. The CDR3 loop is CASSLVRQAGSGANVLTF. The CDR3 nucleotides read TGTGCCAGCAGCTTAGTCAGGCAGGCGGGTTCTGGGGCCAACGTCCTGACTTTC.

The rearrangement links TRBV27 to TRBJ2-3; possible D gene TRBD1, 6 bases. Germline V gives CDR1 MNHEY, CDR2 SMNVEV (reference sequence). The CDR3 contains 15 residues. Deletions cut 10 bases from V and 2 bases from J, with 19 bases between. DNA for the CDR3: TGTGCCACCGGTGTCGGGACAACTTCCACAGATACGCAGTATTTT. Translated: CATGVGTTSTDTQYF.

The chain couples TRBV10-3 to TRBJ1-1; no definite D call. This CDR3 comprises 16 residues. The V gene lost 7 bases and the J gene lost 1 base, with 19 bases spanning the gap. CDR1 ENHRY and CDR2 SYGVKD come from the germline V gene. CDR3: CAITSTDTDPNTEAFF. For the CDR3, the DNA is TGTGCCATCACTTCTACCGACACCGATCCGAACACTGAAGCTTTCTTT.

The chain links TRBV9 to TRBJ2-7; TRBD2 might be the D (6 bases). With 2 bases removed from V and 5 bases from J, the gap between germline ends came to 17 bases. This CDR3 is built from 15 residues. Germline V lookup: CDR1 SGDLS, CDR2 YYNGEE. CDR3 in amino acids: CASSVGPQGLDEQYF. The DNA for the CDR3 is TGTGCCAGCAGCGTGGGACCCCAGGGACTCGACGAGCAGTACTTC.

This clone was found many times. This rearrangement joins TRBV11-2 to TRBJ1-2, with 7 bases lining up with TRBD1. The germline CDR1 and CDR2 sequences are SGHAT and FQNNGV. The CDR3 loop spans 15 amino acids. J lost 3 bases, V lost 5 bases, and 9 bases had no gene match. CDR3 in DNA: TGTGCCAGCAGCGTAGGGACAGCCGACTACTATGGCTACACCTTC. This translates into CASSVGTADYYGYTF.

This chain uses TRBV2 with TRBJ2-1, with 8 bases identical to TRBD2. Germline V gene data show CDR1 as SNHLY and CDR2 as FYNNEI. This CDR3 has 11 residues. After removal of 6 bases from V and 15 bases from J, the junction contained 7 bases not matched to a gene. The CDR3: CASRSGGGRFF. CDR3 DNA: TGTGCCAGCAGGTCCGGGGGGGGACGGTTCTTC.

The CDR3 loop is CASSFGGVVNEQFF. In nucleotides, the CDR3 is TGTGCCAGCAGCTTTGGCGGGGTAGTAAATGAGCAGTTCTTC. V usage is TRBV11-3 and J usage is TRBJ2-1; a possible D gene is TRBD2 (6 bases). Per germline, CDR1 SGHNT and CDR2 YENEEA. The germline V and J ends were trimmed by 3 bases and 7 bases, with 13 bases remaining between them. The length of the CDR3 is 14 residues. The full variable domain, completed using reference TRBV11-3 and TRBJ2-1, is EAGVVQSPRYKIIEKKQPVAFWCNPISGHNTLYWYLQNLGQGPELLIRYENEEAVDDSQLPKDRFSAERLKGVDSTLKIQPAELGDSAVYLCASSFGGVVNEQFFGPGTRLTVL.

This sequence joins TRBV25-1 and TRBJ2-3; TRBD2 might be the D (6 bases). Trimming pared 4 bases from V and 1 base from J, leaving 12 bases between. The length of the CDR3 is 15 residues. Germline V CDR1 and CDR2: MGHDK, SYGVNS. The CDR3 bases are TGTGCCAGCAGTGCCCGCGGGACCCGCACAGATACGCAGTATTTT. Protein: CASSARGTRTDTQYF.

There are a few counts of this clone. V gene TRBV6-5 combines with J gene TRBJ1-1, with D perhaps TRBD1 (5 bases). V lost 2 bases and J 9 bases, leaving 10 bases between the germline ends. The germline V gene has CDR1 MNHEY and CDR2 SVGAGI. This CDR3 is 12 amino acids long. The CDR3 DNA is TGTGCCAGCAGTTACCCCCCAGGGAAAGCTTTCTTT. This encodes CASSYPPGKAFF.

V is TRBV5-1 and J is TRBJ2-3; 11 positions agree with TRBD2. CDR1 SGHRS and CDR2 YFSETQ come from the germline V gene. After removal of 5 bases from V and 4 bases from J, the junction contained 0 bases not matched to a gene. The CDR3 contains 13 residues. The CDR3 is CASSSGRADTQYF. The CDR3 DNA is TGCGCCAGCAGTAGCGGGAGGGCAGATACGCAGTATTTT.

This clone was seen just once. This sequence joins TRBV27 and TRBJ1-1, with D perhaps TRBD1 (6 bases). Germline V CDR1 and CDR2: MNHEY, SMNVEV (reference sequence). Trimming shortened V by 5 bases and J by 1 base, and 14 bases separated the two germline ends. This CDR3 spans 15 amino acids. The CDR3 coding sequence is TGTGCCAGCAGTACCCGACAGGTGGGGAACACTGAAGCTTTCTTT. This sequence encodes CASSTRQVGNTEAFF.

This clone was found once. The chain recombines TRBV11-3 with TRBJ1-6; TRBD1 aligns across 7 bases. The CDR3 sequence is 17 residues long. The germline CDR1 and CDR2 sequences are SGHNT and YENEEA. V lost 4 bases, J lost 6 bases, and 12 bases stayed unmatched. CDR3 region: CASSSKGQSTGNSPLHF. The CDR3 coding sequence is TGTGCCAGCAGCTCAAAGGGACAGTCCACGGGTAATTCACCCCTCCACTTT.

As DNA, the CDR3 is TGTGCCAGCACTCTGGACAGATACTCCTCCTACGAGCAGTACTTC. It specifies CASTLDRYSSYEQYF. The chain carries TRBV19 and TRBJ2-7; D may be TRBD1 (6 bases). In germline, CDR1 is LNHDA, CDR2 SQIVND (reference sequence). Trimming left V 9 bases short and J 0 bases short, with 18 bases between. This CDR3 is built from 15 residues.

The rearrangement uses TRBV11-2 and TRBJ1-6, with unresolved D. Germline CDR1 SGHAT, CDR2 FQNNGV. This CDR3 has 15 amino acids. The germline V and J ends were trimmed by 0 bases and 3 bases, with 6 bases remaining between them. The CDR3 nucleotides are TGTGCCAGCAGCTTAGAACGAGACTATAATTCACCCCTCCACTTT. Residues: CASSLERDYNSPLHF.